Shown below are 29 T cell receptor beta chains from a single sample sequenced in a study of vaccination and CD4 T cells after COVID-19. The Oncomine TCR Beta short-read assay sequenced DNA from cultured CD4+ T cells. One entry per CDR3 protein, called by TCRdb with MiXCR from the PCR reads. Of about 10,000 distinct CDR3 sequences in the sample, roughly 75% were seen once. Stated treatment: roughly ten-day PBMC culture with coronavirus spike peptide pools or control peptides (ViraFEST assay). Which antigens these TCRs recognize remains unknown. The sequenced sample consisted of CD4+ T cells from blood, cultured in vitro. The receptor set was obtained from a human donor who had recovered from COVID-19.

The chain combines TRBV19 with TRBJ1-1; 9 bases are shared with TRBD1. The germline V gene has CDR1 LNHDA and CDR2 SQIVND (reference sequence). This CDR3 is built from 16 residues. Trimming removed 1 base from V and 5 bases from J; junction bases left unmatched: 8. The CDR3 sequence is CASSIALGDRVTEAFF. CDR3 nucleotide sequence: TGTGCCAGTAGTATAGCATTGGGGGACAGGGTTACTGAAGCTTTCTTT.

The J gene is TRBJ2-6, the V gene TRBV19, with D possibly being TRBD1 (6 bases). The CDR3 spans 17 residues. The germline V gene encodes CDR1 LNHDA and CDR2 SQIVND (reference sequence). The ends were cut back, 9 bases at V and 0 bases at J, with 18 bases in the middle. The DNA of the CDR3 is TGTGCCAGCACCTCCGGACAGACACGCTCTGGGGCCAACGTCCTGACTTTC. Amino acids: CASTSGQTRSGANVLTF.

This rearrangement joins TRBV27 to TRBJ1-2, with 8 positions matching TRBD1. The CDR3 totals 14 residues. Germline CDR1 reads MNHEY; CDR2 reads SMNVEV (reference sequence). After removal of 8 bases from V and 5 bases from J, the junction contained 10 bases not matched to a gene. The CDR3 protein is CASLPTGTGYGYTF. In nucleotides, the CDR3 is TGTGCCAGCCTTCCGACAGGGACAGGTTATGGCTACACCTTC.

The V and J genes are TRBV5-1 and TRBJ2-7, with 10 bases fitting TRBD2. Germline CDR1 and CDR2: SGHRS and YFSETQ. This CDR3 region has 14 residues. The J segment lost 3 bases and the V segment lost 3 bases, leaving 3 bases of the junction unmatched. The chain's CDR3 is CASSSQREGYEQYF. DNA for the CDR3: TGCGCCAGCAGCTCACAGCGGGAGGGCTACGAGCAGTACTTC. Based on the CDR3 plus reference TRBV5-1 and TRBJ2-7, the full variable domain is KAGVTQTPRYLIKTRGQQVTLSCSPISGHRSVSWYQQTPGQGLQFLFEYFSETQRNKGNFPGRFSGRQFSNSRSEMNVSTLELGDSALYLCASSSQREGYEQYFGPGTRLTVT.

CDR3: CSARVGGNYGYTF. The CDR3 DNA sequence: TGCAGTGCTAGGGTTGGGGGTAACTATGGCTACACCTTC. The chain couples TRBV20-1 to TRBJ1-2; tentative D call: TRBD1 (5 bases). V was clipped by 3 bases and J by 1 base, with 9 bases between them. Germline-derived CDR1 and CDR2 are DFQATT and SNEGSKA (reference sequence). CDR3 size: 13 residues.

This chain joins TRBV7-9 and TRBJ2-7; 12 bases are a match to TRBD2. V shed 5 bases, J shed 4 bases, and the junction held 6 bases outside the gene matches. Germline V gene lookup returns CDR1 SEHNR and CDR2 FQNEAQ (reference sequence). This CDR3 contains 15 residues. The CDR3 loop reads CASSTKGLAGYEQYF. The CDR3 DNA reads TGTGCCAGCAGCACAAAGGGACTAGCGGGTTACGAGCAGTACTTC. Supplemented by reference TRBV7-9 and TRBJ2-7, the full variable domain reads DTGVSQNPRHKITKRGQNVTFRCDPISEHNRLYWYRQTLGQGPEFLTYFQNEAQLEKSRLLSDRFSAERPKGSFSTLEIQRTEQGDSAMYLCASSTKGLAGYEQYFGPGTRLTVT.

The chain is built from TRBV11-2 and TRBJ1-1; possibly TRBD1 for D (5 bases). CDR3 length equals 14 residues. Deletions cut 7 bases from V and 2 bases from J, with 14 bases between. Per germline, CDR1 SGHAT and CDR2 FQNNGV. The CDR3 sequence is CASTSVRANTEAFF. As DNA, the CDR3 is TGTGCCAGCACCTCGGTCAGGGCCAACACTGAAGCTTTCTTT.

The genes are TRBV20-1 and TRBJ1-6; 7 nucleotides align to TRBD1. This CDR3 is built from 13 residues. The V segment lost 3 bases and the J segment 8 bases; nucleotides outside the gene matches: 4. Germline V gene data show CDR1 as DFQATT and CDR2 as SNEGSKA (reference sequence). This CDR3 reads CSASSQGDSPLHF. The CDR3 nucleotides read TGCAGTGCTAGTAGCCAGGGGGATTCACCCCTCCACTTT.

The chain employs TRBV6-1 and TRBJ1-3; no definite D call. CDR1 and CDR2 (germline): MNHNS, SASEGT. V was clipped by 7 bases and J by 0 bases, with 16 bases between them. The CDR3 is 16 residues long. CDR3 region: CASTPSWASSGNTIYF. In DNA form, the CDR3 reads TGTGCCAGCACCCCCTCATGGGCGAGCTCTGGAAACACCATATATTTT.

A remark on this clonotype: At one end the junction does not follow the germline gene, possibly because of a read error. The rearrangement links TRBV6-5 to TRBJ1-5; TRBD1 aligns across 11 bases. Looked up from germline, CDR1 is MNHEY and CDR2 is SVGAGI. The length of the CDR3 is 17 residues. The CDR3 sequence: CAGSFRTGGWGNQPQHF. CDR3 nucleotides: TGTGCCGGCAGTTTTCGGACAGGGGGCTGGGGCAATCAGCCCCAGCATTTT.

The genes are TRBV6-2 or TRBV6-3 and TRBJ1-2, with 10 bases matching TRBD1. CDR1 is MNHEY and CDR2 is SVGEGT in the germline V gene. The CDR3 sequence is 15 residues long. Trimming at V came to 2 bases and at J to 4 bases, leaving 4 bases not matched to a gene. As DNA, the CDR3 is TGTGCCAGCAGTTACGGGACAGGGGCAATCTATGGCTACACCTTC. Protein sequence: CASSYGTGAIYGYTF.

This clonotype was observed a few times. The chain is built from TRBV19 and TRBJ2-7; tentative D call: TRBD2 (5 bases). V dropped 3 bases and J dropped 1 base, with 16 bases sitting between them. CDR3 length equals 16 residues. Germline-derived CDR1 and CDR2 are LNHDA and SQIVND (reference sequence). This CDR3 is CASSMVAGYRSYEQYF. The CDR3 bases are TGTGCCAGTAGTATGGTGGCGGGTTATCGGTCCTACGAGCAGTACTTC.

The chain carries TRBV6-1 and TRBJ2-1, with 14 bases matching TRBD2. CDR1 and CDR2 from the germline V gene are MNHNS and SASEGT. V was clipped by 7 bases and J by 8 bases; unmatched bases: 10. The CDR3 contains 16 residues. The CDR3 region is CASMHSGLAGVDEQFF. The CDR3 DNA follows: TGTGCCAGCATGCACTCGGGACTAGCGGGAGTGGATGAGCAGTTCTTC.

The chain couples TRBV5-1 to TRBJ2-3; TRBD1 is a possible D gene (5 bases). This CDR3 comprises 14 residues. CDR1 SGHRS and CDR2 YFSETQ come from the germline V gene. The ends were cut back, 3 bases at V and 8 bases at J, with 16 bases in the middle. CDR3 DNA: TGCGCCAGCAGCTCACTGGGGCACTCGGGTACGCAGTATTTT. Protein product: CASSSLGHSGTQYF. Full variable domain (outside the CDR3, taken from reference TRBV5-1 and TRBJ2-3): KAGVTQTPRYLIKTRGQQVTLSCSPISGHRSVSWYQQTPGQGLQFLFEYFSETQRNKGNFPGRFSGRQFSNSRSEMNVSTLELGDSALYLCASSSLGHSGTQYFGPGTRLTVL.

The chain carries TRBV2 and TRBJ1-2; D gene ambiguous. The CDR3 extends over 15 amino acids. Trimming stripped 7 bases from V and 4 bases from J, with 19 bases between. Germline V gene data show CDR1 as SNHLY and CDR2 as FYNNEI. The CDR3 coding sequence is TGTGCCAGCATGGAACGTGCGGAAGGGAGCTATGGCTACACCTTC. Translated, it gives CASMERAEGSYGYTF.

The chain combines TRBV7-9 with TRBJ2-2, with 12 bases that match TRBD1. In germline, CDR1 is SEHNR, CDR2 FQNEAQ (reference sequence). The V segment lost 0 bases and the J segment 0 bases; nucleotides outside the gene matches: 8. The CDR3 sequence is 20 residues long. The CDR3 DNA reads TGTGCCAGCAGCTTAGCGCTTCTCCGGGACAGGGGGCCGAACACCGGGGAGCTGTTTTTT. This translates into CASSLALLRDRGPNTGELFF.

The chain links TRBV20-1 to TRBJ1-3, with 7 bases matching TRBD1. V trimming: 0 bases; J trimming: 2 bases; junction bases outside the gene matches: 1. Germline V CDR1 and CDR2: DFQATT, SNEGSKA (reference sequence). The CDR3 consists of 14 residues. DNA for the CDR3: TGCAGTGCTAGAGAACAGGGGCCTGGAAACACCATATATTTT. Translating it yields CSAREQGPGNTIYF.

The CDR3 protein is CSANIGSQETQYF. CDR3 in DNA: TGCAGTGCCAACATAGGCTCTCAAGAGACCCAGTACTTC. The chain combines TRBV20-1 with TRBJ2-5, with D unresolved. The CDR3 has 13 amino acids. V was trimmed by 6 bases and J by 2 bases, leaving 13 bases between them. Germline-derived CDR1 and CDR2 are DFQATT and SNEGSKA (reference sequence).

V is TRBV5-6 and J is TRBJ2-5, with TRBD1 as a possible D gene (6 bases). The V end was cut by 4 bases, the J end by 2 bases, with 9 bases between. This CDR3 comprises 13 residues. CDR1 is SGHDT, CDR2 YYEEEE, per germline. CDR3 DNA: TGTGCCAGCAGCCCTGACAGGCAAGAGACCCAGTACTTC. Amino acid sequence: CASSPDRQETQYF.

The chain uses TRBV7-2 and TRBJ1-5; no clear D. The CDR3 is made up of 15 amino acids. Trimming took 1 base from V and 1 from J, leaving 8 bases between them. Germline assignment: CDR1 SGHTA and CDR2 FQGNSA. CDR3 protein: CASSLEVGSNQPQHF. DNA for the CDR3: TGTGCCAGCAGCTTAGAGGTGGGGAGCAATCAGCCCCAGCATTTT. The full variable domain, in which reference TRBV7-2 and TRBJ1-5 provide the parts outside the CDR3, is GAGVSQSPSNKVTEKGKDVELRCDPISGHTALYWYRQSLGQGLEFLIYFQGNSAPDKSGLPSDRFSAERTGGSVSTLTIQRTQQEDSAVYLCASSLEVGSNQPQHFGDGTRLSIL.

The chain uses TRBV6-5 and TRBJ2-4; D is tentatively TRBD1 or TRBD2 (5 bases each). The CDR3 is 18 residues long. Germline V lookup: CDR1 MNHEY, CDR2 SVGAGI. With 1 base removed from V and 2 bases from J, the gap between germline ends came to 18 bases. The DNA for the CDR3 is TGTGCCAGCAGTTACTGGGCCGGGGCTAGCCAAACCAAAAACATTCAGTACTTC. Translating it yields CASSYWAGASQTKNIQYF.

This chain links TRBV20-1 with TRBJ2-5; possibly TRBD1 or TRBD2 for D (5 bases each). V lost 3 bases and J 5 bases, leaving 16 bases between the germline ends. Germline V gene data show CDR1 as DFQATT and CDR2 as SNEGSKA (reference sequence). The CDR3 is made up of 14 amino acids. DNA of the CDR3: TGCAGTGCTAGCCGAGGGACGGCCTGGGAGACCCAGTACTTC. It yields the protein CSASRGTAWETQYF.

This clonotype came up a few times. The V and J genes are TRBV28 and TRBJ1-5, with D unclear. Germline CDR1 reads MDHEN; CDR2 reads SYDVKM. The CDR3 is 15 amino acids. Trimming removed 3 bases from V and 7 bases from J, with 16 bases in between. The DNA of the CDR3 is TGTGCCAGCAGTTTGGGCACCGTACGAGGCCAGCCCCAGCATTTT. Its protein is CASSLGTVRGQPQHF.

The CDR3 region has the DNA TGTGCCACCAGCAGGGGGGGGACTAGCGGAACCTACGAGCAGTACTTC. It is translated as CATSRGGTSGTYEQYF. The chain is built from TRBV15 and TRBJ2-7; 11 nucleotides line up with TRBD2. The V and J ends lost 3 bases and 2 bases, in that order; junction bases with no gene match: 6. The CDR3 covers 16 residues. Germline lookup yields CDR1 LNHNV and CDR2 YYDKDF (reference sequence). The variable domain in full, with the rest retrieved from reference TRBV15 and TRBJ2-7, is DAMVIQNPRYQVTQFGKPVTLSCSQTLNHNVMYWYQQKSSQAPKLLFHYYDKDFNNEADTPDNFQSRRPNTSFCFLDIRSPGLGDTAMYLCATSRGGTSGTYEQYFGPGTRLTVT.

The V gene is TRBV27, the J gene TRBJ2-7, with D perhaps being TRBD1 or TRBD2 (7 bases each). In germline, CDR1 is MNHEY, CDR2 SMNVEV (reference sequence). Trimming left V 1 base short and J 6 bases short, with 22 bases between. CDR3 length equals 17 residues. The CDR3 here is CASSLYRKGAGVPEQYF. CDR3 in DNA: TGTGCCAGCAGTTTATATCGTAAGGGGGCGGGAGTCCCCGAGCAGTACTTC.

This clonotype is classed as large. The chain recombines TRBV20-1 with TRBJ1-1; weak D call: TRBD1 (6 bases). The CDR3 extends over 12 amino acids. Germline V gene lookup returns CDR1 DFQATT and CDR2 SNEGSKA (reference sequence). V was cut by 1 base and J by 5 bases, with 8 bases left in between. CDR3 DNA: TGCAGTGCTAGAGCTCAGGGGACTGAAGCTTTCTTT. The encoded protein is CSARAQGTEAFF.

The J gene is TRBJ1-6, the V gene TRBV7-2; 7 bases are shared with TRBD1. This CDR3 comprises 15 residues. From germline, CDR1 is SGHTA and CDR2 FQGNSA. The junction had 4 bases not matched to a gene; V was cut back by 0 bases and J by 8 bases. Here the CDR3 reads CASSLAQGIDSPLHF. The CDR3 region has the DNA TGTGCCAGCAGCTTAGCACAGGGGATTGATTCACCCCTCCACTTT.

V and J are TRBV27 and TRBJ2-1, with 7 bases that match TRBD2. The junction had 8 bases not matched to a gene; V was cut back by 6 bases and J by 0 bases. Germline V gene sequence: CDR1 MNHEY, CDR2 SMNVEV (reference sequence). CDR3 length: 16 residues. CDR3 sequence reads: CASRGFAGASYNEQFF. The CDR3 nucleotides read TGTGCCAGCAGAGGCTTCGCGGGAGCCTCCTACAATGAGCAGTTCTTC.

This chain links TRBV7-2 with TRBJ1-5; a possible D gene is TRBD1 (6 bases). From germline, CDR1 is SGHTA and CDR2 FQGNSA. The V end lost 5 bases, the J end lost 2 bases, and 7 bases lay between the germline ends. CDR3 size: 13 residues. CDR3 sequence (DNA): TGTGCCAGCAGCGCAGGGGGCAATCAGCCCCAGCATTTT. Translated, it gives CASSAGGNQPQHF.